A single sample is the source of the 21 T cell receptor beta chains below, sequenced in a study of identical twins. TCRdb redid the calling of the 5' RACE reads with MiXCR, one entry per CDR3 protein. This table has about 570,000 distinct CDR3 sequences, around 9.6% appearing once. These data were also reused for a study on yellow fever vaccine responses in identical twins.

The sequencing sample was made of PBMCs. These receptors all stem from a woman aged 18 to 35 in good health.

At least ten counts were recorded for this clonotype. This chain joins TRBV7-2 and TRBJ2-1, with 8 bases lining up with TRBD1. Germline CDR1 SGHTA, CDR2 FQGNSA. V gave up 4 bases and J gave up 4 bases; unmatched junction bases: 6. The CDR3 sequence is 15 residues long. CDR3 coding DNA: TGTGCCAGCAGCTCGGACAGGGCTGGGTACAATGAGCAGTTCTTC. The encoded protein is CASSSDRAGYNEQFF. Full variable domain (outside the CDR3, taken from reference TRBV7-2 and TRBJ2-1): GAGVSQSPSNKVTEKGKDVELRCDPISGHTALYWYRQSLGQGLEFLIYFQGNSAPDKSGLPSDRFSAERTGGSVSTLTIQRTQQEDSAVYLCASSSDRAGYNEQFFGPGTRLTVL.

The CDR3 coding sequence is TGTGCCAGCAGTTACCCGACTAGCGGGTACAATGAGCAGTTCTTC. Protein sequence: CASSYPTSGYNEQFF. V usage is TRBV6-5 and J usage is TRBJ2-1; 10 bases map to TRBD2. Germline trimming cut 2 bases from V and 4 bases from J; bases unmatched to any gene: 2. CDR3 length: 15 amino acids. Germline V lookup: CDR1 MNHEY, CDR2 SVGAGI.

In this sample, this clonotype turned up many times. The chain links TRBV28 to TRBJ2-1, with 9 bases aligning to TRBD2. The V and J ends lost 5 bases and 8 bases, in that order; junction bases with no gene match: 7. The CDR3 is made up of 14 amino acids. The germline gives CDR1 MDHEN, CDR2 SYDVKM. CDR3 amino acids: CASSPGLAFHEQFF. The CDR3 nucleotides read TGTGCCAGCAGTCCGGGACTAGCTTTCCATGAGCAGTTCTTC.

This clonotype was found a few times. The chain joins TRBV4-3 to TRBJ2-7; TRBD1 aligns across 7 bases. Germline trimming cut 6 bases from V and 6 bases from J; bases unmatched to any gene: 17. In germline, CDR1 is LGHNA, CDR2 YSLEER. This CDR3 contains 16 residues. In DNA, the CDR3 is TGCGCCAGCAGTTCACTTGCTAATGACAGGGCCTTCGAGCAGTACTTC. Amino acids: CASSSLANDRAFEQYF.

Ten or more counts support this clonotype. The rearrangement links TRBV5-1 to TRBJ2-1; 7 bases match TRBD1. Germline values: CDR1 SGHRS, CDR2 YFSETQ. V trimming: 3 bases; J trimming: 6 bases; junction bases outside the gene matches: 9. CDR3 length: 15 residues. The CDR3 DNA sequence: TGCGCCAGCAGCTCACCGGGACAGTTTCGCAATGAGCAGTTCTTC. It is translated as CASSSPGQFRNEQFF.

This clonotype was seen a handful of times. The CDR3 DNA reads as TGCAGCGTTGGGCACGGGGGGCCTAGGGGCGAGCAGTACTTC. Its protein product is CSVGHGGPRGEQYF. The chain uses TRBV29-1 and TRBJ2-7; D perhaps matches TRBD2 (7 bases). The V end lost 4 bases, the J end lost 6 bases, and 19 bases lay between the germline ends. CDR3 length equals 14 residues. Germline values: CDR1 SQVTM, CDR2 ANQGSEA.

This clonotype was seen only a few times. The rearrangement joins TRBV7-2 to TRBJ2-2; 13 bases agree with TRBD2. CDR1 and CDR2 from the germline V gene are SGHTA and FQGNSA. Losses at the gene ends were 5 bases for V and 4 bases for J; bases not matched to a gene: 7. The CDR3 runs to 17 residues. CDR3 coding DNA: TGTGCCAGCAGCGTCGCCGGGACTAGCGGGGTCACCGGGGAGCTGTTTTTT. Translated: CASSVAGTSGVTGELFF.

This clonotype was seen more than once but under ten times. CDR3 nucleotides: TGTGCCAGCAGCCGGGCTAGCGGGAGGAGCGAGCAGTACTTC. Its translation is CASSRASGRSEQYF. The rearrangement uses TRBV14 and TRBJ2-7, with 11 nucleotides matching TRBD2. Trimming cost V 4 bases and J 6 bases; bases outside gene matches: 5. This CDR3 has 14 residues. Per the germline V gene, CDR1 is SGHDN and CDR2 is FVKESK. The whole variable domain, remainder taken from reference TRBV14 and TRBJ2-7, is EAGVTQFPSHSVIEKGQTVTLRCDPISGHDNLYWYRRVMGKEIKFLLHFVKESKQDESGMPNNRFLAERTGGTYSTLKVQPAELEDSGVYFCASSRASGRSEQYFGPGTRLTVT.

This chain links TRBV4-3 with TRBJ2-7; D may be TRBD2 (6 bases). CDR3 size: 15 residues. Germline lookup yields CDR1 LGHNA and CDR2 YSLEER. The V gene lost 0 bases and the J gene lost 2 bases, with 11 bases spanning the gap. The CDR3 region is CASSQEGGLTYEQYF. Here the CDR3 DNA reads TGCGCCAGCAGCCAAGAGGGCGGACTAACCTACGAGCAGTACTTC.

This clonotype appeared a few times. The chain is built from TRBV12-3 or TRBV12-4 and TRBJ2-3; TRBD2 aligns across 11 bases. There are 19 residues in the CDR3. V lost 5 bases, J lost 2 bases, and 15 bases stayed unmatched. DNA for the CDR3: TGTGCCAGCAGTCCTAGACCGGGACTAGCGGTGCGGGACACAGATACGCAGTATTTT. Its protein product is CASSPRPGLAVRDTDTQYF.

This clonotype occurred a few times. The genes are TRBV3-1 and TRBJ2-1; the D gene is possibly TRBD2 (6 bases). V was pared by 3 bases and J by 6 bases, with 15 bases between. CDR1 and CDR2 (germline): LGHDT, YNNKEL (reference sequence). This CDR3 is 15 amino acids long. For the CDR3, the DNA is TGTGCCAGCAGCCAGGGGCCTGGACTATTCAATGAGCAGTTCTTC. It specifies CASSQGPGLFNEQFF.

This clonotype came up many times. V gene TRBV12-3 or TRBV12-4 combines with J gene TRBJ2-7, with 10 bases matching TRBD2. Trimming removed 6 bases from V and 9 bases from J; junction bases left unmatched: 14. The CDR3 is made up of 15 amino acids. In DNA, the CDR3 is TGTGCCAGCAGCCGCGGGGCTAGCGGGAGTCCGTCGCAGTACTTC. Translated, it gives CASSRGASGSPSQYF.

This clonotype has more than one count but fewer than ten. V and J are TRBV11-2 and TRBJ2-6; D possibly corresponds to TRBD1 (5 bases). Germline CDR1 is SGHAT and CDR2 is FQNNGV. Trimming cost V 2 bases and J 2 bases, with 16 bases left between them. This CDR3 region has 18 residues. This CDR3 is CASSLPPGISPGANVLTF. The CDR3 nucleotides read TGTGCCAGCAGCTTACCTCCAGGGATAAGCCCTGGGGCCAACGTCCTGACTTTC.

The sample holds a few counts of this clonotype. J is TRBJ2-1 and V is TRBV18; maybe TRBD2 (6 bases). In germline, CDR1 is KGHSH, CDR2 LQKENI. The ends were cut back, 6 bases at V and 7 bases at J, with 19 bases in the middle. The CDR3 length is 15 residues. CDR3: CASSPDRRAGNEQFF. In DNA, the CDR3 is TGTGCCAGCTCTCCGGACCGCCGGGCGGGGAATGAGCAGTTCTTC.

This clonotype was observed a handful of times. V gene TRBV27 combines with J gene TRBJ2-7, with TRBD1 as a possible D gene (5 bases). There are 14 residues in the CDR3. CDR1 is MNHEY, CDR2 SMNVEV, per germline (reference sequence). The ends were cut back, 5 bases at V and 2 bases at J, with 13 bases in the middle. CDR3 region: CASSPRRATYEQYF. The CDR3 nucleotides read TGTGCCAGCAGTCCCCGCAGGGCGACCTACGAGCAGTACTTC.

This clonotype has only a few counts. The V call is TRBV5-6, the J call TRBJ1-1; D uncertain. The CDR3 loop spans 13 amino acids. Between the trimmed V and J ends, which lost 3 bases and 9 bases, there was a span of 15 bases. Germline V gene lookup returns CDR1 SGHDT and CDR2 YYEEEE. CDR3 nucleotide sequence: TGTGCCAGCAGCTCGCCCGGGAACCCGAAAGCTTTCTTT. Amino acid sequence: CASSSPGNPKAFF.

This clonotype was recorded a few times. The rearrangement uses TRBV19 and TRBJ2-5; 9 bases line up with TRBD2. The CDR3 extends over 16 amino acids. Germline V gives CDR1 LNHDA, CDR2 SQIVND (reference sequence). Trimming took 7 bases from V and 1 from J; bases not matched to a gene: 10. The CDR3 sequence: CASTLGSGSGQETQYF. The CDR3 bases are TGTGCCAGTACCCTAGGTAGCGGGAGCGGCCAAGAGACCCAGTACTTC. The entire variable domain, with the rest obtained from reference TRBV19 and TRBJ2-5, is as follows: DGGITQSPKYLFRKEGQNVTLSCEQNLNHDAMYWYRQDPGQGLRLIYYSQIVNDFQKGDIAEGYSVSREKKESFPLTVTSAQKNPTAFYLCASTLGSGSGQETQYFGPGTRLLVL.

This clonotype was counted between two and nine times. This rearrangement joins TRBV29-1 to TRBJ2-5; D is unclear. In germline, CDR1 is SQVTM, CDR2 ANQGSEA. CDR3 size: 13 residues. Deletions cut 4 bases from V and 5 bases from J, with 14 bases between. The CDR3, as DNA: TGCAGCGTTGTAGGCCCCGTCGGGGAGACCCAGTACTTC. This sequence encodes CSVVGPVGETQYF.

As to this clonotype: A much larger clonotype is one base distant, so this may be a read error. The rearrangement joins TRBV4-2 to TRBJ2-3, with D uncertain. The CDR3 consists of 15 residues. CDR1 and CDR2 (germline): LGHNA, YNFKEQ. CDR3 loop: CARSQDDGSTDTQYF. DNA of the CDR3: TGTGCCAGAAGCCAAGATGACGGTAGCACAGATACGCAGTATTTT.

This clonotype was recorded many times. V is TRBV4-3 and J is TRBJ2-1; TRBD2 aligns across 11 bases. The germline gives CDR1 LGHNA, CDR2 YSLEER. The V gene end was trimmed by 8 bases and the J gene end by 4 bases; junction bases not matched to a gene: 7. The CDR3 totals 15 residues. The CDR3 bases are TGCGCCAGCGGACCCGGGACTAGCGGATACAATGAGCAGTTCTTC. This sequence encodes CASGPGTSGYNEQFF.

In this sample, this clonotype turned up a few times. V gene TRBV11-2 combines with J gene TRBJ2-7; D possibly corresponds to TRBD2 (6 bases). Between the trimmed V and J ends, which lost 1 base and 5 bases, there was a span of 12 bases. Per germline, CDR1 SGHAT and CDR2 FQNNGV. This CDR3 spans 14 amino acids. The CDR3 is CASSLVGRRNEQYF. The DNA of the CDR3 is TGTGCCAGCAGCTTAGTCGGGAGAAGGAACGAGCAGTACTTC.